The 5 T cell receptor beta chains presented below share a single source sample, sequenced in a study of beta chain features in type 1 diabetes. Broader study findings: When Type 1 diabetes patients were examined, their TCRB CDR3s proved moderately but significantly shorter in all four CD4+ subsets.

Reverse transcription of all isolated RNA meant that expressed TCRB transcripts were sequenced. Method: immunoSEQ multiplex PCR; TCRdb's copy keeps in-frame clones and lacks some. The table lists around 100,000 clones, 28% of them singletons. Antigens for these TCRs are unknown. Specimen: central memory CD4+ T cells from blood. These receptors all stem from a woman between 18 and 29 years old with type 1 diabetes.

The J gene is TRBJ2-7, the V gene TRBV18; 15 bases align to TRBD2. CDR1 and CDR2 from the germline V gene are KGHSH and LQKENI. V trimming: 3 bases; J trimming: 0 bases; junction bases outside the gene matches: 6. CDR3 length equals 18 residues. The CDR3 loop reads CASSPGLAGGSSSYEQYF. The CDR3 coding sequence is TGTGCCAGCTCACCGGGACTAGCGGGAGGTTCCAGCTCCTACGAGCAGTACTTC.

This clone was seen only a few times. The chain joins TRBV5-1 to TRBJ2-7; D may be TRBD2 (6 bases). The germline gives CDR1 SGHRS, CDR2 YFSETQ. This CDR3 has 12 residues. V lost 4 bases, J lost 4 bases, and 9 bases lay in between. CDR3 DNA: TGCGCCAGCAGCGATGGGGGGTACGAGCAGTACGTC. Translation gives CASSDGGYEQYV.

The V call is TRBV11-2, the J call TRBJ1-2, with TRBD1 matching 10 bases. CDR3 length: 15 residues. V shed 4 bases and J 8 bases; nucleotides not matched to a gene: 10. CDR1 is SGHAT and CDR2 is FQNNGV in the germline V gene. CDR3: CASSYRWTGGQGYTF. CDR3 DNA sequence: TGTGCCAGCAGCTACCGATGGACAGGGGGGCAAGGCTACACCTTC.

The chain carries TRBV7-2 and TRBJ2-1, with 9 nucleotides matching TRBD2. The trim removed 2 bases at V and 10 bases at J, leaving 9 bases unmatched. The CDR3 has 15 residues. The germline V gene has CDR1 SGHTA and CDR2 FQGNSA. The DNA of the CDR3 is TGTGCCAGCAGCTTAAATAGCGGGGGCCTAGGGGAGCAGTTCTTC. Translated: CASSLNSGGLGEQFF.

This clone has only a few counts. The chain uses TRBV6-5 and TRBJ2-1, with 12 bases that match TRBD2. The germline gives CDR1 MNHEY, CDR2 SVGAGI. With 6 bases clipped from V and 4 bases from J, the junction kept 4 bases outside the gene matches. CDR3 length: 15 amino acids. This CDR3 reads CASSRLAGGYNEQFF. The CDR3 DNA sequence: TGTGCCAGCAGCCGCCTAGCGGGAGGGTACAATGAGCAGTTCTTC.